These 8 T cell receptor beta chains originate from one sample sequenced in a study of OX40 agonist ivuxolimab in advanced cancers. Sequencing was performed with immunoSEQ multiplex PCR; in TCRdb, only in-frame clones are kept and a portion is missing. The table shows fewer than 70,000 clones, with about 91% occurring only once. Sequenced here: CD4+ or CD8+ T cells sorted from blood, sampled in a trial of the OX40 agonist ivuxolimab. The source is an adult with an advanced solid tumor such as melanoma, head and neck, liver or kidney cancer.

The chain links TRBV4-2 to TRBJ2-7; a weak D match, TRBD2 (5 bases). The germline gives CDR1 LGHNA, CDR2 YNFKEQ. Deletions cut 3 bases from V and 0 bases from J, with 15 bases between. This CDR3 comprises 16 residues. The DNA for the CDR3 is TGTGCCAGCAGCCAGGAGTTAGCGACCGTCTCCTACGAGCAGTACTTC. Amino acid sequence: CASSQELATVSYEQYF.

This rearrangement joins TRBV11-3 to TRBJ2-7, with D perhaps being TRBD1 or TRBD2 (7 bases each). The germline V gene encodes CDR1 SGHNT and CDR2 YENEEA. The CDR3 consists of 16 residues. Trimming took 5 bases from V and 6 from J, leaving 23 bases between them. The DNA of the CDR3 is TGTGCCAGCAGCGGGGAGGGGGCTTCCGATAGCGTCGAGCAGTACTTC. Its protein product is CASSGEGASDSVEQYF.

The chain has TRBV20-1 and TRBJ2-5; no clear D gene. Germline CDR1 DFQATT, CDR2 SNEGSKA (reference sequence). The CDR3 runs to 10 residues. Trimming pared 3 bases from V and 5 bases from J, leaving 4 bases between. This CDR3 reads CSASSETQYF. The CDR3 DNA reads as TGCAGTGCTAGTTCCGAGACCCAGTACTTC.

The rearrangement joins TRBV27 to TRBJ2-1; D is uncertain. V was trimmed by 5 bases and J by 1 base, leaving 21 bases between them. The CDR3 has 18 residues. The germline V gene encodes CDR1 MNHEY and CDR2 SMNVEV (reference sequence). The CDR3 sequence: CASSPTITPIRSYNEQFF. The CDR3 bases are TGTGCCAGCAGTCCCACCATCACGCCCATTAGGTCCTACAATGAGCAGTTCTTC.

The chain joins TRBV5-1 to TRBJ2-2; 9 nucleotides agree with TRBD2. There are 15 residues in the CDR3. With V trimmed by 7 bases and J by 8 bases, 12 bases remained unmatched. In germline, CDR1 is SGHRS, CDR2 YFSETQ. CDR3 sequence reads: CASCPRAGGPGELFF. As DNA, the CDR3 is TGCGCCAGCTGTCCGCGGGCGGGAGGGCCTGGGGAGCTGTTTTTT.

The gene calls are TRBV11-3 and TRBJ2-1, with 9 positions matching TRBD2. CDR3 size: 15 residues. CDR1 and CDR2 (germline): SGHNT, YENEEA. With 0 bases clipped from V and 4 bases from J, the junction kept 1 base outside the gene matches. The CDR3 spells CASSLDAGGYNEQFF. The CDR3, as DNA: TGTGCCAGCAGCTTAGATGCGGGAGGGTACAATGAGCAGTTCTTC. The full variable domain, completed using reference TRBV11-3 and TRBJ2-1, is EAGVVQSPRYKIIEKKQPVAFWCNPISGHNTLYWYLQNLGQGPELLIRYENEEAVDDSQLPKDRFSAERLKGVDSTLKIQPAELGDSAVYLCASSLDAGGYNEQFFGPGTRLTVL.

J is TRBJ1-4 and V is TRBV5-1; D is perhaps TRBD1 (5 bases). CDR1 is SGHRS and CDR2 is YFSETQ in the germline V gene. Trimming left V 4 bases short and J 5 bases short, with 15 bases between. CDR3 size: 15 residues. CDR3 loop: CASSRDVGGNEKLFF. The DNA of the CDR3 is TGCGCCAGCAGCCGGGACGTCGGAGGGAATGAAAAACTGTTTTTT.

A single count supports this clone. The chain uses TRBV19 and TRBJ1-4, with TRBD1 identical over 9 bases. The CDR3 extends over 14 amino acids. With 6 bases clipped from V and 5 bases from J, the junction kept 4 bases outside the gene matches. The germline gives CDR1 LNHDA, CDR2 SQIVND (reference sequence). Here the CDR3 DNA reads TGTGCCAGTAGCAATGGACAGGGGAATGAAAAACTGTTTTTT. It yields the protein CASSNGQGNEKLFF.